This T cell receptor (beta chain) was captured by sequencing in a study of response to subunit inactivated influenza vaccine. Trimming cost V 3 bases and J 6 bases, with 12 bases left between them. Germline CDR1 is LNHNV and CDR2 is YYDKDF (reference sequence). This CDR3 is 14 amino acids long. TCRdb itself ran the RT-PCR reads through MiXCR, one entry per CDR3 protein. The data show 500,000 to 650,000 distinct CDR3 sequences, with approximately 7.7% seen just once and 13% held by the top ten. The sequence was collected from a man in his fifties or sixties who received an inactivated influenza vaccine. The V and J genes are TRBV15 and TRBJ1-5, with TRBD1 as a possible D gene (6 bases). This material consisted of PBMCs from blood, taken less than 30 months after vaccination. CDR3 sequence: CATSSREDSQPQHF. Written as DNA, the CDR3 is TGTGCCACCAGCAGCAGGGAGGACAGTCAGCCCCAGCATTTT.